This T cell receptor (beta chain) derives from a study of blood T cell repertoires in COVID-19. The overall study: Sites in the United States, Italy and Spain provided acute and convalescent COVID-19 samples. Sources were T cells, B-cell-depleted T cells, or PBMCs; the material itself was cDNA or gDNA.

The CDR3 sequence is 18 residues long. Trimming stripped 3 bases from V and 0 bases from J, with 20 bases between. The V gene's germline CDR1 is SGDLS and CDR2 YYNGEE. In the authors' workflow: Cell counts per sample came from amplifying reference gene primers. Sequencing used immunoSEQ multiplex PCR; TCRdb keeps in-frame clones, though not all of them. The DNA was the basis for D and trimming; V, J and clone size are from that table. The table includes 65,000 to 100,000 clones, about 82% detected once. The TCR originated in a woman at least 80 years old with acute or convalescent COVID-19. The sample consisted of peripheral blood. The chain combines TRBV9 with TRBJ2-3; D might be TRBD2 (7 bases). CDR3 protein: CASSGQGRRGLSTDTQYF. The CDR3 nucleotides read TGTGCCAGCAGCGGCCAAGGGAGGCGGGGGCTTAGCACAGATACGCAGTATTTT.